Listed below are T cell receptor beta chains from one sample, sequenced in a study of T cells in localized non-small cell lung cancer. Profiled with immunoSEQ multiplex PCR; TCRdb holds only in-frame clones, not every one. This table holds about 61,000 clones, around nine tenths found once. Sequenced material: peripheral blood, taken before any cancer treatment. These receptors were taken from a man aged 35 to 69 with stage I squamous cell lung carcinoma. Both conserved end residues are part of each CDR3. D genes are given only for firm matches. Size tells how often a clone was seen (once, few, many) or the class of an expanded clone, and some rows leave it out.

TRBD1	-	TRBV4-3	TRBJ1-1	TGCGCCAGCAGACAGGGGCTGAACACTGAAGCTTTCTTT	CASRQGLNTEAFF
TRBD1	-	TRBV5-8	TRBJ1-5	TGTGCCAGCAGCTCGGGGGCAGGGGGGTATCAGCCCCAGCATTTT	CASSSGAGGYQPQHF
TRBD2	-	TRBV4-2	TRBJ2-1	TGTGCCAGCAGCCTTGGACTAGCGGGGGGGCCAAGAGATGAGCAGTTCTTC	CASSLGLAGGPRDEQFF
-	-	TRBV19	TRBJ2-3	TGTGCCAGTAGTATTGGCGGCGGGACCACAGATACGCAGTATTTT	CASSIGGGTTDTQYF
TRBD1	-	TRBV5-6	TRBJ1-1	TGTGCCAGCAGCTTGGACAGGGGGTTGAACACTGAAGCTTTCTTT	CASSLDRGLNTEAFF
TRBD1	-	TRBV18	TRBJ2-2	TGTGCCAGCTCTCGGACAGGGCAGAACACCGGGGAGCTGTTTTTT	CASSRTGQNTGELFF
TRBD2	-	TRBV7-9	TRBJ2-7	TGTGCCAGCAGCTGGACTAGCGGGACAACCTACGAGCAGTACTTC	CASSWTSGTTYEQYF
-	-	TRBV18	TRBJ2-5	TGTGCCAGCTTCACTACCAAGGGTGACGGAGAGACCCAGTACTTC	CASFTTKGDGETQYF
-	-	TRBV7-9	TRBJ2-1	TGTGCCAGCAGCTCCGAGCCCTACAATGAGCAGTTCTTC	CASSSEPYNEQFF
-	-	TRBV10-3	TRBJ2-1	TGTGCCTCGAAACCCGCGGACTCCGGGGATGAGCAGTTCTTC	CASKPADSGDEQFF
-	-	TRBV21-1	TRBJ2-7	TGTGCCAGCAGCGCCATGGGACCGGACTTAAACTACGAGCAGTACTTC	CASSAMGPDLNYEQYF
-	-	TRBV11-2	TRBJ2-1	TGTGCCAGCAGCTTAGCCGGGACTTTAGCGGAGGAGCAGTTCTTC	CASSLAGTLAEEQFF
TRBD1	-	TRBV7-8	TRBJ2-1	TGTGCCAGCAGACTCTGGACAGGGGGTGAAAACAATGAGCAGTTCTTC	CASRLWTGGENNEQFF
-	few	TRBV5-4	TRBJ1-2	TGTGCCAGCAGCTCGACGAGCGGACAGTATGGCTACACCTTC	CASSSTSGQYGYTF
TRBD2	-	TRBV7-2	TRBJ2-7	TGTGCCAGCAGCCTAGCGGGGTATCCCTACGAGCAGTACTTC	CASSLAGYPYEQYF
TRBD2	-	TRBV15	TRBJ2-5	TGTGCCACCAGCAGAGCACTAGCGGCACAAGAGACCCAGTACTTC	CATSRALAAQETQYF
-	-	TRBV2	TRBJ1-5	TGTGCCAGCAGGACTCGAGGGCCGGGATATAGCAATCAGCCCCAGCATTTT	CASRTRGPGYSNQPQHF
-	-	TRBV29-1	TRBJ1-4	TGCAGCGTTGAAGGGGGAGAAAAACTGTTTTTT	CSVEGGEKLFF
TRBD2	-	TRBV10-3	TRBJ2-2	TGTGCCATCAGTAGGACTAGCGTAAACACCGGGGAGCTGTTTTTT	CAISRTSVNTGELFF
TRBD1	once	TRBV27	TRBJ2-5	TGTGCCAGCCAGCCCGACAGGGGTCAGACCCAGTACTTC	CASQPDRGQTQYF
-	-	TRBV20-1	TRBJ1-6	TGCAGTGCTCCTCCGGGACTCCACTTT	CSAPPGLHF
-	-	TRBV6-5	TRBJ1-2	TGTGCCAGCAGTTACTCGGAACAGCGTGGCTACACCTTC	CASSYSEQRGYTF
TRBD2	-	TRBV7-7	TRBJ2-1	TGTGCTAGCAGCCCTAGCGGGAGGGCCTTATCCTACAATGAGCAGTTCTTC	CASSPSGRALSYNEQFF
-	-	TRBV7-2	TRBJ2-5	TGTGCCAGCAGCTTAGCGGCAGAGACCCAGTACTTC	CASSLAAETQYF
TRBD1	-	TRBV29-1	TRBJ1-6	TGCAGCGTCGGGACAGCCCTAAATTCACCCCTCCACTTT	CSVGTALNSPLHF
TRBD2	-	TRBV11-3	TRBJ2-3	TGTGCCAGCAGCCCCCGGACTAGCGGGCTGGCTACAGATACGCAGTATTTT	CASSPRTSGLATDTQYF
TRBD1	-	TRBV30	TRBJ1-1	TGTGCCTGGATACGACAGGGGTATCCTGAAGCTTTCTTT	CAWIRQGYPEAFF
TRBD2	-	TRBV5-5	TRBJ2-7	TGTGCCAGCAGCTTACAAGCGGGAGGGCGCGAGCAGTACTTC	CASSLQAGGREQYF